This T cell receptor (beta chain) came from a study of T cells in localized non-small cell lung cancer. Using immunoSEQ multiplex PCR, the repertoire was profiled, and TCRdb retains in-frame clones only, with some absent. This repertoire shows about 20,000 clones, less than 90% found once; its top ten account for approximately 22%. Overall study findings and caveats: As only one tumor region underwent sequencing, heterogeneity remains possible. The study linked higher blood T cell density to longer overall survival. Exceeding tumor, uninvolved adjacent lung had the highest T cell clonality.

Remarks on this clone: Its antigen remains unidentified.

This CDR3 is 15 amino acids long. Germline V CDR1 and CDR2: SGDLS, YYNGEE. Trimming pared 3 bases from V and 5 bases from J, leaving 18 bases between. The material was PBMCs, obtained before any cancer treatment. J is TRBJ2-7 and V is TRBV9; D is perhaps TRBD1 or TRBD2 (6 bases each). The clonotype comes from a man aged 40 to 69 with stage II squamous cell lung carcinoma. CDR3 protein: CASSAVGGGDDEQYF. The CDR3 DNA is TGTGCCAGCAGCGCCGTAGGGGGAGGCGATGACGAGCAGTACTTC.